The T cell receptor (beta chain) described here comes from a study of CD8 T cells in ankylosing spondylitis. Study outcomes and limitations: Reactive arthritis synovial fluid and blood were previously reported to contain some motif variants. Peripheral blood held disease-linked clones only at relatively low frequency, and these were CD8+. The study looked at matched synovial fluid samples from ankylosing spondylitis patients. Disease-linked clones were reported to be significantly enriched there. Fewer than 10 highly homologous variants made up a TCR beta motif that seemed to typify ankylosing spondylitis blood.

This clonotype was observed a handful of times. As yet, its antigen is unknown. Preparation of TCR beta libraries was done by quantitative 5'-RACE with molecular barcodes. TCRdb processed the 5' RACE reads anew with MiXCR; each CDR3 protein has one entry. The data contain approximately 220,000 distinct CDR3 sequences, about 18% of them singletons. Unmatched junction bases numbered 7, after V lost 4 bases and J lost 6 bases. Germline V CDR1 and CDR2: MNHEY, SVGEGT. This CDR3 is 15 amino acids long. Material for sequencing was blood, either unsorted or a sorted T cell fraction (not recorded which). The receptor was isolated from a male donor with ankylosing spondylitis. The chain couples TRBV6-2 or TRBV6-3 to TRBJ2-1, with 9 bases aligning to TRBD2. The CDR3 reads CASSWLAGLGNEQFF. CDR3 sequence (DNA): TGTGCCAGCAGTTGGCTAGCGGGATTGGGCAATGAGCAGTTCTTC.